This TCR beta chain was sequenced for a study of early T cells in non-severe SARS-CoV-2 infection. The overall study: The chains were unpaired, and the sequenced material was bulk RNA from unsorted whole blood. Study results and limitations: The matching step, a VDJdb search, favored anti-spike CD8 responses and missed private and CD4 specificities.

Germline CDR1 reads WSHSY; CDR2 reads SAAADI. V lost 0 bases to trimming and J lost 2 bases; unmatched junction nucleotides: 4. This CDR3 spans 16 amino acids. This clonotype was observed a few times. The antigen is not known. Molecules of cDNA were individually given unique molecular identifiers that were attached to them. TCRdb analysed the 5' RACE reads with MiXCR anew, one entry per CDR3 protein. Of roughly 28,000 distinct CDR3 sequences listed, around 5.3% are singletons. The gene calls are TRBV10-2 and TRBJ2-3, with TRBD1 identical over 8 bases. The source material was whole blood. This TCR was sampled from an adult who was a healthcare worker with PCR-confirmed SARS-CoV-2 infection or an uninfected control (not recorded which). The CDR3 coding sequence is TGCGCCAGCAGTGAGTCCAGGGGGCCCAACACAGATACGCAGTATTTT. Amino acid sequence: CASSESRGPNTDTQYF.